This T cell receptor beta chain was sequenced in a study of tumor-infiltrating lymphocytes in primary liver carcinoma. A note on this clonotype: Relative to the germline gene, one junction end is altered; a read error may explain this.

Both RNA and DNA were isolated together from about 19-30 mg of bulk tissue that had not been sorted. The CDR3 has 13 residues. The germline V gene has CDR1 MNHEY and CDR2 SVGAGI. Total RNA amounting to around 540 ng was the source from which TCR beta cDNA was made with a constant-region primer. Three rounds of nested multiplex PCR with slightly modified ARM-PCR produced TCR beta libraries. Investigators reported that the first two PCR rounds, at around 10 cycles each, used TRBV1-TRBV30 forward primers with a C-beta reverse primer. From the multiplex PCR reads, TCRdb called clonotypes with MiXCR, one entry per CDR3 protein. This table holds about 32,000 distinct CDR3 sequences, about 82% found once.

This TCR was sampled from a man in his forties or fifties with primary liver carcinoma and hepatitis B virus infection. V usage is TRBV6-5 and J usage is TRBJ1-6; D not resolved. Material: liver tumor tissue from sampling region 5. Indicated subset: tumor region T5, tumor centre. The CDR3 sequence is CASSLRADSPIHF. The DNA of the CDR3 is TGTGCCAGCAGTTTACGGGCGGATTCACCCATCCACTTT.